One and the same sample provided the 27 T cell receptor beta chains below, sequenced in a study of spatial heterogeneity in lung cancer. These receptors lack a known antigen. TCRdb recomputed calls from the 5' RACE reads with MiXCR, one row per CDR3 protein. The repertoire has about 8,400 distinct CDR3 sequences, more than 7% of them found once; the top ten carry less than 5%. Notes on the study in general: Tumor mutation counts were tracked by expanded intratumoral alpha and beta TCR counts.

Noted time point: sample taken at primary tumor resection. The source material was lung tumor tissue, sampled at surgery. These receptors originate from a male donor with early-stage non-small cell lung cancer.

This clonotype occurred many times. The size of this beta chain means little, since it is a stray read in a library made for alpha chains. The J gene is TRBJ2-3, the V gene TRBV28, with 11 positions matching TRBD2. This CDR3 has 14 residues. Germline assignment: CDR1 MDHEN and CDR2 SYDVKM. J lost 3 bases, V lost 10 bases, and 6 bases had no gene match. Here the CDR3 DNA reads TGTGCCATCCATAGCGGGAGGGGAACAGATACGCAGTATTTT. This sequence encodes CAIHSGRGTDTQYF.

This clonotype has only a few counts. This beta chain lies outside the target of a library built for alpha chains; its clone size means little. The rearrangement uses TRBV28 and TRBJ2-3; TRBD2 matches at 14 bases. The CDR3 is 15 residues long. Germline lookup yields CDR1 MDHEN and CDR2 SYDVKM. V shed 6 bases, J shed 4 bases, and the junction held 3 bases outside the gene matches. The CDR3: CASSPGLAGADTQYF. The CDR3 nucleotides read TGTGCCAGCAGCCCGGGACTAGCGGGAGCAGATACGCAGTATTTT.

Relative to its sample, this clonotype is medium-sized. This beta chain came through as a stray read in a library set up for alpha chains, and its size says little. In DNA, the CDR3 is TGTGCCAGCAGTTTATGGCAGGGTAACACCGGGGAGCTGTTTTTT. This gives the protein CASSLWQGNTGELFF. The V and J genes are TRBV28 and TRBJ2-2, with D perhaps matching TRBD1 (5 bases). Trimming cost V 0 bases and J 2 bases, with 7 bases left between them. From germline, CDR1 is MDHEN and CDR2 SYDVKM. The CDR3 loop spans 15 amino acids. Together with reference TRBV28 and TRBJ2-2, the CDR3 gives the full variable domain: DVKVTQSSRYLVKRTGEKVFLECVQDMDHENMFWYRQDPGLGLRLIYFSYDVKMKEKGDIPEGYSVSREKKERFSLILESASTNQTSMYLCASSLWQGNTGELFFGEGSRLTVL.

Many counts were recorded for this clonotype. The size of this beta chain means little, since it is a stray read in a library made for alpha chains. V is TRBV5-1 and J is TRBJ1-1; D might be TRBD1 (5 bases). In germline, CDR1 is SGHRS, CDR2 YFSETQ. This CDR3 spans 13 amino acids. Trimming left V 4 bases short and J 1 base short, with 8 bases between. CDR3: CASSVRENTEAFF. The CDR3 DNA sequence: TGCGCCAGCAGCGTCAGGGAGAACACTGAAGCTTTCTTT. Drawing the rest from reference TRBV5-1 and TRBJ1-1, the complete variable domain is KAGVTQTPRYLIKTRGQQVTLSCSPISGHRSVSWYQQTPGQGLQFLFEYFSETQRNKGNFPGRFSGRQFSNSRSEMNVSTLELGDSALYLCASSVRENTEAFFGQGTRLTVV.

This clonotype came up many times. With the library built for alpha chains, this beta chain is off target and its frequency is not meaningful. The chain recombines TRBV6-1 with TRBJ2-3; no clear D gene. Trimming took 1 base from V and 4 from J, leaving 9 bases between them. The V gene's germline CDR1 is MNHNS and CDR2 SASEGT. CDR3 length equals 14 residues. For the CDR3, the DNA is TGTGCCAGCAGTGAAGGGCTAACGGCAGATACGCAGTATTTT. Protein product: CASSEGLTADTQYF.

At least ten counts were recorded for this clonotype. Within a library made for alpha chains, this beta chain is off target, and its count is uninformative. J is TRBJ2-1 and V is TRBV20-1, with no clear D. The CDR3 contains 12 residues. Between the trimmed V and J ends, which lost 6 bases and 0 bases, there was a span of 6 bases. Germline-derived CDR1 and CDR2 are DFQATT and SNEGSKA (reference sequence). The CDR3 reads CSAKSSYNEQFF. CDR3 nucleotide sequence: TGCAGTGCCAAAAGCTCCTACAATGAGCAGTTCTTC.

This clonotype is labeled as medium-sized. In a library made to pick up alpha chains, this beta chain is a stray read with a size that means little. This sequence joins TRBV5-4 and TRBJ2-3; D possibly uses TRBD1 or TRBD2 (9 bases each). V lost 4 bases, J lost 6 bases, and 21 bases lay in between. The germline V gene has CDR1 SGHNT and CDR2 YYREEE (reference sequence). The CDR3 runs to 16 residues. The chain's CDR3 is CASSLDRGLAPDTQYF. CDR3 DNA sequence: TGTGCCAGCAGCCTGGACAGGGGACTAGCTCCGGATACGCAGTATTTT.

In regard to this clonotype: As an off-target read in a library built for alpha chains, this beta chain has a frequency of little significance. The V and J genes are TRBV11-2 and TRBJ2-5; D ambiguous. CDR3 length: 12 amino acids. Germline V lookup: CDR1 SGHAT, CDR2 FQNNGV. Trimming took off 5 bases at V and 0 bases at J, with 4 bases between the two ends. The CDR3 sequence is CASSRYQETQYF. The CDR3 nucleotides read TGTGCCAGCAGCCGGTACCAAGAGACCCAGTACTTC. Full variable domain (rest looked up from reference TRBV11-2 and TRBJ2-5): EAGVAQSPRYKIIEKRQSVAFWCNPISGHATLYWYQQILGQGPKLLIQFQNNGVVDDSQLPKDRFSAERLKGVDSTLKIQPAKLEDSAVYLCASSRYQETQYFGPGTRLLVL.

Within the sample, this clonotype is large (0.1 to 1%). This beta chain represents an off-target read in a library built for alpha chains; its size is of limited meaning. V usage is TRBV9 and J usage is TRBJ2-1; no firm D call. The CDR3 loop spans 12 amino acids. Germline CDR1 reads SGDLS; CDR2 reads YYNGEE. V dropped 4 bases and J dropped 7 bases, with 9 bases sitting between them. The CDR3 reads CASSSFENEQFF. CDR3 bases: TGTGCCAGCAGCTCGTTCGAGAATGAGCAGTTCTTC.

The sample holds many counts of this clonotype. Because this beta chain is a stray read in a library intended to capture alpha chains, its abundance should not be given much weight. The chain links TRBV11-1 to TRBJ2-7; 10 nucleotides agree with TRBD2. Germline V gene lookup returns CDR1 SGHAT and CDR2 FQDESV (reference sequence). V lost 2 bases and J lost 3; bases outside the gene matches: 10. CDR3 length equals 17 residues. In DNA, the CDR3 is TGTGCCAGCAGCTTAATACCAGCGGGAGGGCCTCTCTACGAGCAGTACTTC. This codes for CASSLIPAGGPLYEQYF. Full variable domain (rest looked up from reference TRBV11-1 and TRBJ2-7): EAEVAQSPRYKITEKSQAVAFWCDPISGHATLYWYRQILGQGPELLVQFQDESVVDDSQLPKDRFSAERLKGVDSTLKIQPAELGDSAMYLCASSLIPAGGPLYEQYFGPGTRLTVT.

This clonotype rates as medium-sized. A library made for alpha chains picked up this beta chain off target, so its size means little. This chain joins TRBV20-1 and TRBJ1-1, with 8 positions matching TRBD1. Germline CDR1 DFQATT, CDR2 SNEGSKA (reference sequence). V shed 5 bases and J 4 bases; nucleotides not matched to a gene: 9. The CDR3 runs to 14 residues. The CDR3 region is CSALRTGRGTEAFF. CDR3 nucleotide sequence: TGCAGTGCTCTGCGGACAGGGAGAGGCACTGAAGCTTTCTTT.

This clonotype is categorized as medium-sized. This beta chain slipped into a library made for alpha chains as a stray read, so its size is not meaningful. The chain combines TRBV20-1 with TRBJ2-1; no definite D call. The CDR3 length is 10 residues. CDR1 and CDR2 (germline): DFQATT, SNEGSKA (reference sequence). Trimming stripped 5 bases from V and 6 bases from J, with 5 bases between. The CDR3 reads CSAWLNEQFF. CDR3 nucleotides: TGCAGTGCTTGGCTCAATGAGCAGTTCTTC.

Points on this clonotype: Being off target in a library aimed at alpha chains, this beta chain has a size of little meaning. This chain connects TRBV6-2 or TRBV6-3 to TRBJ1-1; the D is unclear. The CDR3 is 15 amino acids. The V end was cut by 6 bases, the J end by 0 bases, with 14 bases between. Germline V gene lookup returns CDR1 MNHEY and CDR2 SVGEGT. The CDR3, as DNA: TGTGCCAGCAGCTTGGCCGGGGTTTTGAACACTGAAGCTTTCTTT. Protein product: CASSLAGVLNTEAFF.

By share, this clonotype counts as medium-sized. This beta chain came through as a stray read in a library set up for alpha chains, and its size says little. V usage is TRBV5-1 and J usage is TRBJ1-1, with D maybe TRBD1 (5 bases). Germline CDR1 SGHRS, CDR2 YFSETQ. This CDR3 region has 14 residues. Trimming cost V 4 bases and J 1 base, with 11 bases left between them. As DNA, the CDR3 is TGCGCCAGCAGCCCGGCAGGGACGAACACTGAAGCTTTCTTT. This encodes CASSPAGTNTEAFF.

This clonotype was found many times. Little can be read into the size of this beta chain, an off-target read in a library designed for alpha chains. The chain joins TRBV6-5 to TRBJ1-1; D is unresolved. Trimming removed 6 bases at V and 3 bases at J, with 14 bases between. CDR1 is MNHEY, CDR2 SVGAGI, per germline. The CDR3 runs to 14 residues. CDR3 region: CASRIKGGHTEAFF. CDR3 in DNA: TGTGCCAGCAGGATCAAGGGTGGTCACACTGAAGCTTTCTTT.

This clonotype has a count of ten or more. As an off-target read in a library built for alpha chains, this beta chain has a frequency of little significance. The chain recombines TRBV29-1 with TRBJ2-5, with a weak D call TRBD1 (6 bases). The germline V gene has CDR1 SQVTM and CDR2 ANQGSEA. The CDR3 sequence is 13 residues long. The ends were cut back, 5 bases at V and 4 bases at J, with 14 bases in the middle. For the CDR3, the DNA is TGCAGCGTTCCCCCAGGGGTTGGAGAGACCCAGTACTTC. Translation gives CSVPPGVGETQYF.

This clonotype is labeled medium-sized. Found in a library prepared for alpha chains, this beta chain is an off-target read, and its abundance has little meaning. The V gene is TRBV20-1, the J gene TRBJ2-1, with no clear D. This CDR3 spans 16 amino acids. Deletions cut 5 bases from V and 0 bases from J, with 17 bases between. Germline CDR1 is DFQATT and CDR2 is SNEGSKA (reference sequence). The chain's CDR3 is CSAYYRLGSSYNEQFF. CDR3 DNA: TGCAGTGCTTACTACCGACTGGGAAGCTCCTACAATGAGCAGTTCTTC.

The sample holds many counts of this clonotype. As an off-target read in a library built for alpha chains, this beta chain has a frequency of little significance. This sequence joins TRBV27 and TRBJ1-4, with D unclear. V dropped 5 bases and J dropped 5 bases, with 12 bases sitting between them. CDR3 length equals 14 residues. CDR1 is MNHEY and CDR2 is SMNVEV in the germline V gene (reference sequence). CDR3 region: CASSRLGLNEKLFF. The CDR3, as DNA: TGTGCCAGCAGTCGGCTCGGCTTGAATGAAAAACTGTTTTTT.

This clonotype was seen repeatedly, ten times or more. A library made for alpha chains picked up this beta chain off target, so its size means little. The CDR3 DNA reads TGTGCCAGCAGCTTACCCCCGGGACAGGGCTACGAGCAGTACTTC. It encodes CASSLPPGQGYEQYF. The V gene is TRBV7-9, the J gene TRBJ2-7, with 9 positions matching TRBD1. Germline V CDR1 and CDR2: SEHNR, FQNEAQ (reference sequence). The CDR3 runs 15 residues. V trimming: 2 bases; J trimming: 3 bases; junction bases outside the gene matches: 5.

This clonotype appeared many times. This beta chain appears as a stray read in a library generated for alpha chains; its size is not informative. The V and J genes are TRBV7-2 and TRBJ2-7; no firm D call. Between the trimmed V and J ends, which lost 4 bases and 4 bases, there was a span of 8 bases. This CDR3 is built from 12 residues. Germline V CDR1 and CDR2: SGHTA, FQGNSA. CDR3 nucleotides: TGTGCCAGCAGCTCAACACGGTACGAGCAGTACTTC. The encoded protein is CASSSTRYEQYF.

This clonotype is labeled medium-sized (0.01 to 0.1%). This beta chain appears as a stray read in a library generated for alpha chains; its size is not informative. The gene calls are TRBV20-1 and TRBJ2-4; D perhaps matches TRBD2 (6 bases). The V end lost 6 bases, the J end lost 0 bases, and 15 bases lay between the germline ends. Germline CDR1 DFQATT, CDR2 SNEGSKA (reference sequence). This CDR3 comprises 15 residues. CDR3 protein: CSAGEVVGAKNIQYF. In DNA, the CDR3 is TGCAGTGCGGGGGAGGTAGTTGGAGCCAAAAACATTCAGTACTTC.

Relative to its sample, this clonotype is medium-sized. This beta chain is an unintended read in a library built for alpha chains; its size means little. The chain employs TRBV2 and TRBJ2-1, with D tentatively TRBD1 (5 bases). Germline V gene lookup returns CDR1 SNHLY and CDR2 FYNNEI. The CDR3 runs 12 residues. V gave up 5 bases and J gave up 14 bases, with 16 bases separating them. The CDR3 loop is CASSFDLLGEFF. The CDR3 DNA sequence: TGTGCCAGCAGTTTTGACCTCCTAGGGGAGTTCTTC.

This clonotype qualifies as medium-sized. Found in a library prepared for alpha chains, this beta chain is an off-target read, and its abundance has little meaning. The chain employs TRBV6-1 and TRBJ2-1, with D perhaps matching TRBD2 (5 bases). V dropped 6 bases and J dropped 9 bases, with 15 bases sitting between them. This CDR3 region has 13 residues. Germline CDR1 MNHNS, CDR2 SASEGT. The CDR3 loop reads CASSLEAGGEQFF. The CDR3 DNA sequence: TGTGCCAGCAGCCTGGAAGCTGGAGGTGAGCAGTTCTTC.

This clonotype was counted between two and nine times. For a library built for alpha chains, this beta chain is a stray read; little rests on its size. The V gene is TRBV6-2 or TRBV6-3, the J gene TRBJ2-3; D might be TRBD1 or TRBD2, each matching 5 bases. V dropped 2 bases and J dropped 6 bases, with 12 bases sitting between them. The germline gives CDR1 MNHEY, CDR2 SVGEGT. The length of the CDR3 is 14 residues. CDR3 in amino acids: CASSYSYGADTQYF. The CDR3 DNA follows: TGTGCCAGCAGTTACAGCTACGGGGCGGATACGCAGTATTTT.

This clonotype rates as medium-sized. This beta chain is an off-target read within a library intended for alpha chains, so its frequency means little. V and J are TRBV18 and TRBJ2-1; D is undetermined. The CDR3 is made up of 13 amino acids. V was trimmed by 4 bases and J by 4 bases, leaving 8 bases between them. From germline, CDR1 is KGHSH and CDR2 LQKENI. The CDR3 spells CASSRGKYNEQFF. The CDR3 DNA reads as TGTGCCAGCTCACGGGGAAAGTACAATGAGCAGTTCTTC.

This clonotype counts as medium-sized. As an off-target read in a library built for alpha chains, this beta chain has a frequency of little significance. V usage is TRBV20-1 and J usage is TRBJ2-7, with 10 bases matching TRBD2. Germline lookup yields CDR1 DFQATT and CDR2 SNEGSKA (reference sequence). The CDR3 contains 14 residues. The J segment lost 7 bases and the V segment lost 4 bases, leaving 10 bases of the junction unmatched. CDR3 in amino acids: CSAKPLAGVREQYF. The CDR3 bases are TGCAGTGCTAAACCGCTAGCGGGAGTAAGAGAGCAGTACTTC.

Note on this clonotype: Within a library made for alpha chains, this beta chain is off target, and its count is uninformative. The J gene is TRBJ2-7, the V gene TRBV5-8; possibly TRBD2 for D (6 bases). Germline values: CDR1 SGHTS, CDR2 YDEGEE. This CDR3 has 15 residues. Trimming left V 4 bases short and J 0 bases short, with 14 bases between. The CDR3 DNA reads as TGTGCCAGCAGCCCGGGACTCCAGAGCTCCTACGAGCAGTACTTC. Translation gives CASSPGLQSSYEQYF.